This passage covers 4 T cell receptor beta chains from one sample sequenced in a study of cytomegalovirus exposure and HLA in healthy donors. Vbeta (60) and Jbeta (13) primers were used in the PCR. Profiled with immunoSEQ multiplex PCR; TCRdb holds only in-frame clones, not every one. Recorded for this sample: 90,000 to 150,000 clones. The sequenced sample consisted of PBMCs. Every receptor here comes from a man between 18 and 29 years old in good health and CMV-seronegative.

The chain couples TRBV9 to TRBJ1-2; D is perhaps TRBD1 (5 bases). Trimming took 0 bases from V and 0 from J, leaving 9 bases between them. Looked up from germline, CDR1 is SGDLS and CDR2 is YYNGEE. This CDR3 contains 15 residues. Here the CDR3 reads CASSVADRANYGYTF. The DNA of the CDR3 is TGTGCCAGCAGCGTAGCCGACAGAGCTAACTATGGCTACACCTTC. The complete variable domain, with remaining parts taken from reference TRBV9 and TRBJ1-2, reads DSGVTQTPKHLITATGQRVTLRCSPRSGDLSVYWYQQSLDQGLQFLIQYYNGEERAKGNILERFSAQQFPDLHSELNLSSLELGDSALYFCASSVADRANYGYTFGSGTRLTVV.

V gene TRBV7-3 combines with J gene TRBJ2-1; 8 bases align to TRBD1. The CDR3 is 15 amino acids. Germline loops: CDR1 SGHTA, CDR2 FQGTGA. J lost 3 bases, V lost 2 bases, and 3 bases had no gene match. CDR3 nucleotides: TGTGCCAGCAGCTTAGAGGGACAGGTCTACAATGAGCAGTTCTTC. Its protein product is CASSLEGQVYNEQFF.

This rearrangement joins TRBV19 to TRBJ1-2, with 8 positions matching TRBD1. The trim removed 7 bases at V and 2 bases at J, leaving 18 bases unmatched. The CDR3 spans 18 residues. Germline V CDR1 and CDR2: LNHDA, SQIVND (reference sequence). The DNA of the CDR3 is TGTGCCAGTAAAATAGGAGGACAGGGTAAAGAGTGGAACTATGGCTACACCTTC. It specifies CASKIGGQGKEWNYGYTF.

The rearrangement uses TRBV5-1 and TRBJ2-7; D perhaps matches TRBD2 (5 bases). Germline CDR1 SGHRS, CDR2 YFSETQ. V lost 1 base to trimming and J lost 2 bases, with 10 bases between them. This CDR3 contains 14 residues. This CDR3 is CASSLITGTYEQYF. As DNA, the CDR3 is TGCGCCAGCAGCTTGATTACGGGAACCTACGAGCAGTACTTC.